The 14 T cell receptor beta chains presented below share a single source sample, sequenced in a study of shared clonotypes between healthy human individuals. Measured with immunoSEQ multiplex PCR; TCRdb has only the in-frame clones, and not every one. Among 2 million to 2.5 million clones listed, more than 80% were seen once. Source material: naive CD4+ T cells from PBMCs. The subset: CD45RA+ positively selected. These receptors all stem from a young man in good health. Some clones in this sample may be carry-over from other donors' samples.

The chain employs TRBV6-5 and TRBJ2-5, with D tentatively TRBD2 (6 bases). The CDR3 totals 14 residues. Trimming removed 6 bases from V and 1 base from J, with 12 bases in between. CDR1 and CDR2 from the germline V gene are MNHEY and SVGAGI. The chain's CDR3 is CASRLSSAQETQYF. DNA for the CDR3: TGTGCCAGCAGACTCTCTAGCGCCCAAGAGACCCAGTACTTC.

The CDR3 reads CASSVEQPTNYGYTF. For the CDR3, the DNA is TGTGCCAGCAGCGTAGAACAACCGACAAACTATGGCTACACCTTC. The chain employs TRBV9 and TRBJ1-2; D remains ambiguous. The CDR3 sequence is 15 residues long. Between the trimmed V and J ends, which lost 0 bases and 2 bases, there was a span of 11 bases. CDR1 and CDR2 (germline): SGDLS, YYNGEE.

The chain couples TRBV6-5 to TRBJ1-2; no reliable D call. The CDR3 sequence is 14 residues long. From germline, CDR1 is MNHEY and CDR2 SVGAGI. The V end was cut by 7 bases, the J end by 6 bases, with 18 bases between. The CDR3 DNA sequence: TGTGCCAGCAACCCGTCTACTGGGCTCGATGGCTACACCTTC. Translating it yields CASNPSTGLDGYTF.

This clone has only one observation. The sample has other DNA sequences that encode this CDR3 too. The chain couples TRBV28 to TRBJ1-2; TRBD1 might be the D (5 bases). CDR3 length equals 14 residues. The V gene lost 4 bases and the J gene lost 0 bases, with 9 bases spanning the gap. Per germline, CDR1 MDHEN and CDR2 SYDVKM. The CDR3 DNA reads as TGTGCCAGCAGTTCCCGCAGGGCTAACTATGGCTACACCTTC. Residues: CASSSRRANYGYTF.

A word on this clone: This sample also contains other DNA sequences that code for the same CDR3. The genes are TRBV7-9 and TRBJ2-5; D remains unclear. V was cut by 2 bases and J by 2 bases, with 9 bases left in between. The CDR3 has 14 residues. Germline V gene lookup returns CDR1 SEHNR and CDR2 FQNEAQ (reference sequence). The CDR3 loop is CASSLMTEQETQYF. In nucleotides, the CDR3 is TGTGCCAGCAGCTTAATGACGGAACAAGAGACCCAGTACTTC.

The chain links TRBV25-1 to TRBJ1-6; tentatively, D is TRBD1 (5 bases). CDR1 and CDR2 (germline): MGHDK, SYGVNS. The CDR3 is made up of 15 amino acids. V lost 0 bases and J lost 8, with 11 bases in between. The DNA for the CDR3 is TGTGCCAGCAGTGAATATAGGCAGGGAGATTCACCCCTCCACTTT. Translated, it gives CASSEYRQGDSPLHF.

The chain combines TRBV27 with TRBJ2-5; 7 bases map to TRBD1. Trimming at V came to 5 bases and at J to 4 bases, leaving 10 bases not matched to a gene. Germline V gene sequence: CDR1 MNHEY, CDR2 SMNVEV (reference sequence). The CDR3 is made up of 15 amino acids. The CDR3 region is CASSMQNRGRETQYF. The CDR3 bases are TGTGCCAGCAGTATGCAAAACAGGGGTAGAGAGACCCAGTACTTC.

J is TRBJ2-1 and V is TRBV6-5; D not certain. The CDR3 covers 11 residues. V was pared by 6 bases and J by 8 bases, with 8 bases between. CDR1 and CDR2 (germline): MNHEY, SVGAGI. CDR3 protein: CASSPSHEQFF. Here the CDR3 DNA reads TGTGCCAGCAGCCCTTCCCATGAGCAGTTCTTC.

In DNA, the CDR3 is TGTGCCAGCAGCCTTAGTAGCGGGCGATTTTACAATGAGCAGTTCTTC. Translating gives CASSLSSGRFYNEQFF. The chain couples TRBV7-6 to TRBJ2-1; 7 nucleotides align to TRBD2. CDR1 and CDR2 from the germline V gene are SGHVS and FNYEAQ. The V gene end was trimmed by 5 bases and the J gene end by 4 bases; junction bases not matched to a gene: 11. This CDR3 is built from 16 residues.

This clone occurred once. The chain carries TRBV15 and TRBJ1-5, with 7 bases matching TRBD1. The CDR3 extends over 15 amino acids. V dropped 3 bases and J dropped 7; count of bases not matched to a gene: 9. Germline V gene data show CDR1 as LNHNV and CDR2 as YYDKDF (reference sequence). CDR3 in amino acids: CATSRTGSDGQPQHF. The DNA for the CDR3 is TGTGCCACCAGCAGGACAGGGTCGGACGGCCAGCCCCAGCATTTT.

This rearrangement joins TRBV27 to TRBJ2-2, with a possible D match to TRBD1 (6 bases). Germline CDR1 reads MNHEY; CDR2 reads SMNVEV (reference sequence). Trimming shortened V by 6 bases and J by 6 bases, and 14 bases separated the two germline ends. This CDR3 is 14 amino acids long. Written as DNA, the CDR3 is TGTGCCAGCAGAAACCGAGGGGGTCCCGGGGAGCTGTTTTTT. This translates into CASRNRGGPGELFF.

V is TRBV5-1 and J is TRBJ2-1; D may be TRBD1 or TRBD2 (5 bases each). The V gene's germline CDR1 is SGHRS and CDR2 YFSETQ. There are 14 residues in the CDR3. The germline V and J ends were trimmed by 4 bases and 9 bases, with 17 bases remaining between them. This CDR3 reads CASSAGTSASEQFF. The CDR3 nucleotides are TGCGCCAGCAGCGCCGGGACCTCCGCAAGTGAGCAGTTCTTC.

The chain carries TRBV5-1 and TRBJ1-1; D call uncertain. The V end lost 6 bases, the J end lost 2 bases, and 14 bases lay between the germline ends. CDR3 length: 14 amino acids. Germline V gene sequence: CDR1 SGHRS, CDR2 YFSETQ. CDR3 DNA sequence: TGCGCCAGCAAGGAGGACCCCTCTAACACTGAAGCTTTCTTT. Translation: CASKEDPSNTEAFF.

The CDR3 region is CASSRRGYTF. The CDR3, as DNA: TGTGCCAGCAGCAGGCGTGGCTACACCTTC. This sequence joins TRBV21-1 and TRBJ1-2. TRBV21-1 represents a pseudogene. This CDR3 comprises 10 residues.